This entry lists 11 T cell receptor beta chains sequenced from one sample in a study of cytomegalovirus exposure and HLA in healthy donors. Primers: 60 Vbeta forward and 13 Jbeta reverse. Using immunoSEQ multiplex PCR, the repertoire was profiled, and TCRdb retains in-frame clones only, with some absent. The data contain 60,000 to 75,000 clones, roughly 72% of them singletons. Sequenced: PBMCs. These receptors were obtained from a woman aged 25-40 years in good health and CMV-seropositive.

This clone has a handful of counts. V is TRBV4-2 and J is TRBJ2-5; maybe TRBD1 (7 bases). Germline CDR1 is LGHNA and CDR2 is YNFKEQ. The CDR3 is 16 amino acids. V was shortened by 0 bases and J by 6 bases, with 17 bases between the two germline ends. The CDR3 coding sequence is TGTGCCAGCAGCCAAGAGAGGGGGCAGGGGAGGCAGACCCAGTACTTC. It codes for CASSQERGQGRQTQYF.

The chain links TRBV30 to TRBJ1-5, with 9 positions matching TRBD1. Trimming cost V 1 base and J 6 bases; bases outside gene matches: 1. The CDR3 sequence is 13 residues long. In germline, CDR1 is GTSNPN, CDR2 SVGIG (reference sequence). This CDR3 reads CAWSGTGAQPQHF. Here the CDR3 DNA reads TGTGCCTGGAGTGGGACAGGGGCTCAGCCCCAGCATTTT.

The rearrangement joins TRBV5-1 to TRBJ2-7; D might be TRBD2 (5 bases). Trimming stripped 0 bases from V and 2 bases from J, with 9 bases between. Germline values: CDR1 SGHRS, CDR2 YFSETQ. This CDR3 has 14 amino acids. The CDR3 nucleotides are TGCGCCAGCAGCTTGGCCAGCGGCCCCTACGAGCAGTACTTC. Translating it yields CASSLASGPYEQYF.

The V and J genes are TRBV5-4 and TRBJ1-4; D gene ambiguous. Trimming stripped 1 base from V and 0 bases from J, with 13 bases between. The CDR3 consists of 17 residues. Germline assignment: CDR1 SGHNT and CDR2 YYREEE (reference sequence). CDR3 region: CASSLSGPGATNEKLFF. CDR3 sequence (DNA): TGTGCCAGCAGCTTGAGTGGTCCCGGGGCAACTAATGAAAAACTGTTTTTT. The full variable domain, with the rest looked up from reference TRBV5-4 and TRBJ1-4, is ETGVTQSPTHLIKTRGQQVTLRCSSQSGHNTVSWYQQALGQGPQFIFQYYREEENGRGNFPPRFSGLQFPNYSSELNVNALELDDSALYLCASSLSGPGATNEKLFFGSGTQLSVL.

This chain connects TRBV29-1 to TRBJ2-7; 9 nucleotides match TRBD1. J lost 1 base, V lost 7 bases, and 5 bases had no gene match. Germline CDR1 SQVTM, CDR2 ANQGSEA. The CDR3 runs to 13 residues. Here the CDR3 reads CSASTGGSYEQYF. The CDR3 DNA reads as TGCAGCGCTTCGACAGGGGGGTCCTACGAGCAGTACTTC.

CDR3 sequence reads: CASSLHAGRGETQYF. For the CDR3, the DNA is TGTGCCAGCAGCTTACATGCGGGGCGAGGCGAGACCCAGTACTTC. V gene TRBV11-2 combines with J gene TRBJ2-5, with D perhaps matching TRBD2 (6 bases). V gave up 2 bases and J gave up 5 bases, with 15 bases separating them. The CDR3 sequence is 15 residues long. Germline loops: CDR1 SGHAT, CDR2 FQNNGV.

The sample holds a few counts of this clone. The chain carries TRBV19 and TRBJ1-5, with 9 bases identical to TRBD1. The CDR3 loop spans 14 amino acids. After removal of 6 bases from V and 5 bases from J, the junction contained 5 bases not matched to a gene. CDR1 and CDR2 from the germline V gene are LNHDA and SQIVND (reference sequence). CDR3: CASRLQGADQPQHF. The DNA for the CDR3 is TGTGCCAGTAGGCTACAGGGGGCTGATCAGCCCCAGCATTTT.

This clone showed up just once. The J gene is TRBJ2-2, the V gene TRBV30; TRBD1 matches at 9 bases. CDR3 size: 13 residues. Germline V gene data show CDR1 as GTSNPN and CDR2 as SVGIG (reference sequence). J lost 7 bases, V lost 8 bases, and 8 bases had no gene match. CDR3 DNA sequence: TGTGCCGGGAACAGGGGGCAAAACGGGGAGCTGTTTTTT. Translated, it gives CAGNRGQNGELFF. The full variable domain, completed using reference TRBV30 and TRBJ2-2, is SQTIHQWPATLVQPVGSPLSLECTVEGTSNPNLYWYRQAAGRGLQLLFYSVGIGQISSEVPQNLSASRPQDRQFILSSKKLLLSDSGFYLCAGNRGQNGELFFGEGSRLTVL.

The count of this clone is one. J is TRBJ1-2 and V is TRBV30; a weak D match, TRBD1 (6 bases). Germline V lookup: CDR1 GTSNPN, CDR2 SVGIG (reference sequence). Trimming pared 0 bases from V and 5 bases from J, leaving 10 bases between. This CDR3 is 13 amino acids long. The CDR3 protein is CAWSVVRGYGYTF. Here the CDR3 DNA reads TGTGCCTGGAGTGTAGTCAGGGGATATGGCTACACCTTC.

The rearrangement uses TRBV7-2 and TRBJ2-1; D is perhaps TRBD1 (6 bases). CDR1 SGHTA and CDR2 FQGNSA come from the germline V gene. V was cut by 1 base and J by 4 bases, with 14 bases left in between. The CDR3 extends over 16 amino acids. The CDR3 DNA sequence: TGTGCCAGCAGCTTAGGGCGAAGGGGGTATTACAATGAGCAGTTCTTC. This gives the protein CASSLGRRGYYNEQFF.

This clone was counted only a few times. V gene TRBV6-5 combines with J gene TRBJ2-7, with D possibly matching TRBD2 (6 bases). The length of the CDR3 is 14 residues. Deletions cut 6 bases from V and 4 bases from J, with 16 bases between. From germline, CDR1 is MNHEY and CDR2 SVGAGI. The CDR3 region has the DNA TGTGCCAGCAGCGGGTCCAACGGGGGATACGAGCAGTACTTC. Its protein product is CASSGSNGGYEQYF.